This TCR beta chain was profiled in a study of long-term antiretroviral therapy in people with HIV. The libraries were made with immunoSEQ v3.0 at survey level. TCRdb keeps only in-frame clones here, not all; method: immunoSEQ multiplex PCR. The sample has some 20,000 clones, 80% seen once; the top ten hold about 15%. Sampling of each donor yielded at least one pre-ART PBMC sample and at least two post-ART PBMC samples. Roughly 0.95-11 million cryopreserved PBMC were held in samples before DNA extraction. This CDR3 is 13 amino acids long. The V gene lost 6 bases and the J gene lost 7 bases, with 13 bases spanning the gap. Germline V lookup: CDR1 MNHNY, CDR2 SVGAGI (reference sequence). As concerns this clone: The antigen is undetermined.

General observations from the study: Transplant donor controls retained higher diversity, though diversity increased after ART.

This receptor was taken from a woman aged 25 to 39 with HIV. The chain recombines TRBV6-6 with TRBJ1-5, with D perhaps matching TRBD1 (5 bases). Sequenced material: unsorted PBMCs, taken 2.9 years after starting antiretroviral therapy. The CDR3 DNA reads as TGTGCCAGCAGGGCCTCGGGGGACCAGCCCCAGCATTTT. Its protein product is CASRASGDQPQHF.